Presented here are 26 T cell receptor beta chains from one specimen sequenced in a study of T cells in Graves' hyperthyroidism and ophthalmopathy. It was RNA transcripts that yielded the amplified TCR beta CDR3 regions. Initially, a first-round RT-PCR of the TCR CDR3 employed the HTBI primer set. TCRdb re-derived calls from the multiplex PCR reads in MiXCR, one entry per CDR3 protein. The data hold around 300,000 distinct CDR3 sequences, with approximately 13% observed a single time. The sequenced sample was blood. Every receptor here comes from a woman aged 25-40 years with Graves' hyperthyroidism.

This chain joins TRBV28 and TRBJ1-3, with D tentatively TRBD1 (6 bases). Per the germline V gene, CDR1 is MDHEN and CDR2 is SYDVKM. Trimming removed 7 bases from V and 0 bases from J, with 13 bases in between. CDR3 length equals 15 residues. The CDR3 region has the DNA TGTGCCAGCACTCGAGGGGGAATCTCTGGAAACACCATATATTTT. This codes for CASTRGGISGNTIYF. The full variable domain, in which reference TRBV28 and TRBJ1-3 provide the parts outside the CDR3, is DVKVTQSSRYLVKRTGEKVFLECVQDMDHENMFWYRQDPGLGLRLIYFSYDVKMKEKGDIPEGYSVSREKKERFSLILESASTNQTSMYLCASTRGGISGNTIYFGEGSWLTVV.

J is TRBJ2-3 and V is TRBV18; 8 bases align to TRBD2. Germline CDR1 reads KGHSH; CDR2 reads LQKENI. The CDR3 contains 14 residues. After removal of 6 bases from V and 4 bases from J, the junction contained 6 bases not matched to a gene. CDR3 protein: CASSDPGLADTQYF. The DNA for the CDR3 is TGTGCCAGCTCCGACCCGGGACTAGCAGATACGCAGTATTTT.

To note about this clonotype: A single base separates this from a much larger clone, so it may be a read error. The CDR3 DNA is TGTGCCAGCAGCCCTGGTCAGTACGAGCAGCACTTC. This encodes CASSPGQYEQHF. V usage is TRBV28 and J usage is TRBJ2-7; D is uncertain. Germline V CDR1 and CDR2: MDHEN, SYDVKM. This CDR3 has 12 amino acids.

This chain joins TRBV25-1 and TRBJ2-3; 8 nucleotides match TRBD2. The CDR3 extends over 15 amino acids. With 4 bases clipped from V and 7 bases from J, the junction kept 10 bases outside the gene matches. Per the germline V gene, CDR1 is MGHDK and CDR2 is SYGVNS. The CDR3 coding sequence is TGTGCCAGCAGTGGGGAGCGGGAGCGGGGGAATACGCAGTATTTT. Translating gives CASSGERERGNTQYF.

This clonotype occurred many times. The rearrangement links TRBV11-1 to TRBJ2-1; weak D call: TRBD2 (5 bases). V dropped 4 bases and J dropped 13 bases, with 14 bases sitting between them. The CDR3 is 12 residues long. CDR1 is SGHAT and CDR2 is FQDESV in the germline V gene (reference sequence). CDR3 bases: TGTGCCAGCAGCTATACTAGGGCCGTTCAGTTCTTC. Residues: CASSYTRAVQFF.

The CDR3 protein is CSVGQGISNEQFF. The CDR3 DNA reads as TGCAGCGTTGGGCAGGGAATATCGAATGAGCAGTTCTTC. V and J are TRBV29-1 and TRBJ2-1; maybe TRBD1 (5 bases). Germline values: CDR1 SQVTM, CDR2 ANQGSEA. V was shortened by 4 bases and J by 7 bases, with 14 bases between the two germline ends. The CDR3 totals 13 residues.

This clonotype was counted ten times or more. The chain combines TRBV27 with TRBJ2-7; TRBD2 matches at 13 bases. There are 16 residues in the CDR3. Trimming at V came to 5 bases and at J to 2 bases, leaving 6 bases not matched to a gene. Germline V gene data show CDR1 as MNHEY and CDR2 as SMNVEV (reference sequence). The DNA of the CDR3 is TGTGCCAGCAGTCCACAAACTAGCGGGAGGGCCTACGAGCAGTACTTC. Amino acid sequence: CASSPQTSGRAYEQYF.

This clonotype was seen ten or more times. The gene calls are TRBV7-9 and TRBJ1-3; D unclear. CDR1 is SEHNR, CDR2 FQNEAQ, per germline (reference sequence). V lost 1 base and J lost 0, with 7 bases in between. This CDR3 has 15 amino acids. The CDR3: CASSLDRVSGNTIYF. CDR3 bases: TGTGCCAGCAGCTTAGATCGGGTCTCTGGAAACACCATATATTTT.

Only a few counts were recorded for this clonotype. The chain recombines TRBV28 with TRBJ2-7; 9 nucleotides line up with TRBD1. Germline V gene sequence: CDR1 MDHEN, CDR2 SYDVKM. V lost 5 bases, J lost 5 bases, and 4 bases stayed unmatched. The CDR3 spans 13 residues. DNA for the CDR3: TGTGCCAGCAGTCGGACAGGGGCTCACGAGCAGTACTTC. Amino acid sequence: CASSRTGAHEQYF.

This clonotype was observed many times. The chain recombines TRBV2 with TRBJ2-3; a possible D gene is TRBD2 (6 bases). Trimming removed 8 bases from V and 2 bases from J, with 14 bases in between. Per the germline V gene, CDR1 is SNHLY and CDR2 is FYNNEI. CDR3 length: 14 amino acids. The CDR3 reads CASRVGGVTDTQYF. Here the CDR3 DNA reads TGTGCCAGCCGAGTGGGCGGGGTCACAGATACGCAGTATTTT.

This clonotype was seen a handful of times. The germline gene is not matched at one end of the junction; a read error may be the cause. The rearrangement links TRBV20-1 to TRBJ2-2; D is possibly TRBD2 (5 bases). Germline CDR1 and CDR2: DFQATT and SNEGSKA (reference sequence). This CDR3 has 14 residues. DNA of the CDR3: TGCAGTGCCATAAACCCGTTCTCACCCGGGGAGCTGTTGTTT. This codes for CSAINPFSPGELLF.

This clonotype was observed a few times. CDR3 nucleotides: TGTGCCAGCAGCTTAGGACAGGGCATCCCTAATGAAAAACTGTTTTTT. It is translated as CASSLGQGIPNEKLFF. The chain links TRBV7-2 to TRBJ1-4, with 7 bases aligning to TRBD1. V shed 1 base, J shed 3 bases, and the junction held 5 bases outside the gene matches. The CDR3 runs to 16 residues. Per the germline V gene, CDR1 is SGHTA and CDR2 is FQGNSA.

This clonotype was seen a handful of times. The CDR3 DNA reads TGCAGTGCTAGCCCCCCCCGAGGCGTGTGGAACAATGAGCAGTTCTTC. It encodes CSASPPRGVWNNEQFF. The chain has TRBV20-1 and TRBJ2-1; no reliable D call. V was shortened by 3 bases and J by 5 bases, with 20 bases between the two germline ends. Germline CDR1 reads DFQATT; CDR2 reads SNEGSKA (reference sequence). The CDR3 consists of 16 residues.

The sample holds many counts of this clonotype. The CDR3: CASREKGDQPQHF. CDR3 sequence (DNA): TGTGCCAGCAGGGAAAAGGGGGATCAGCCCCAGCATTTT. The chain joins TRBV12-3 or TRBV12-4 to TRBJ1-5; a weak D match, TRBD1 (6 bases). The CDR3 runs 13 residues. The germline V and J ends were trimmed by 6 bases and 5 bases, with 11 bases remaining between them.

The J gene is TRBJ2-7, the V gene TRBV19, with no clear D. Trimming stripped 5 bases from V and 3 bases from J, with 14 bases between. There are 14 residues in the CDR3. CDR1 is LNHDA and CDR2 is SQIVND in the germline V gene (reference sequence). CDR3 sequence (DNA): TGTGCCAGTAGTTACACCGACTCTGTCTACGAGCAGTACTTC. Translating gives CASSYTDSVYEQYF.

This clonotype has only a few counts. This rearrangement joins TRBV18 to TRBJ2-7, with TRBD1 matching over 8 bases. Germline CDR1 and CDR2: KGHSH and LQKENI. Germline trimming cut 4 bases from V and 2 bases from J; bases unmatched to any gene: 10. This CDR3 is 16 amino acids long. The CDR3 DNA sequence: TGTGCCAGCTCACAGACCGGGACAGGCCCGACCTACGAGCAGTACTTC. It specifies CASSQTGTGPTYEQYF.

This clonotype appeared a few times. The chain employs TRBV5-1 and TRBJ1-1; D call uncertain. Trimming pared 4 bases from V and 4 bases from J, leaving 17 bases between. Germline V gene sequence: CDR1 SGHRS, CDR2 YFSETQ. CDR3 length equals 15 residues. CDR3 region: CASSNDGSLGTEAFF. CDR3 coding DNA: TGCGCCAGCAGCAACGACGGGAGCTTGGGCACTGAAGCTTTCTTT.

This clonotype was recorded a few times. The chain recombines TRBV7-8 with TRBJ2-7; 8 nucleotides line up with TRBD2. The CDR3 is 17 residues long. The germline gives CDR1 SGHVS, CDR2 FQNEAQ. V was pared by 5 bases and J by 1 base, with 13 bases of the junction left unmatched. CDR3 sequence reads: CASSLTLPGLDSYEQYF. The CDR3 nucleotides read TGTGCCAGCAGCCTAACCCTCCCGGGACTAGATTCCTACGAGCAGTACTTC.

This clonotype was seen just once. V gene TRBV4-2 combines with J gene TRBJ2-7, with 7 nucleotides matching TRBD2. The CDR3 extends over 15 amino acids. With 0 bases clipped from V and 0 bases from J, the junction kept 2 bases outside the gene matches. Germline V gene lookup returns CDR1 LGHNA and CDR2 YNFKEQ. The CDR3 reads CASSQEERGSYEQYF. For the CDR3, the DNA is TGTGCCAGCAGCCAAGAGGAGCGGGGCTCCTACGAGCAGTACTTC.

The J gene is TRBJ2-7, the V gene TRBV10-3, with a possible D match to TRBD2 (5 bases). Germline V lookup: CDR1 ENHRY, CDR2 SYGVKD. The CDR3 runs to 15 residues. V was pared by 2 bases and J by 4 bases, with 15 bases between. The CDR3 coding sequence is TGTGCCATCAGTGAGCCTGGACTCGGGGATTACGAGCAGTACTTC. Residues: CAISEPGLGDYEQYF.

This clonotype was picked up many times. The CDR3: CASCGGMTDTQYF. CDR3 in DNA: TGTGCCAGCTGTGGAGGGATGACAGATACGCAGTATTTT. The chain is built from TRBV28 and TRBJ2-3, with a tentative D call TRBD2 (6 bases). The germline V gene has CDR1 MDHEN and CDR2 SYDVKM. The CDR3 runs 13 residues. Between the trimmed V and J ends, which lost 8 bases and 3 bases, there was a span of 12 bases.

This clonotype was detected only a few times. V and J are TRBV5-8 and TRBJ1-1; the D gene is possibly TRBD1 (6 bases). Trimming left V 1 base short and J 4 bases short, with 11 bases between. CDR1 and CDR2 (germline): SGHTS, YDEGEE. This CDR3 contains 14 residues. The CDR3 DNA reads as TGTGCCAGCAGCTTGATGGGGGGGCGCACTGAAGCTTTCTTT. It specifies CASSLMGGRTEAFF. Full variable domain (outside the CDR3, taken from reference TRBV5-8 and TRBJ1-1): EAGVTQSPTHLIKTRGQQATLRCSPISGHTSVYWYQQALGLGLQFLLWYDEGEERNRGNFPPRFSGRQFPNYSSELNVNALELEDSALYLCASSLMGGRTEAFFGQGTRLTVV.

About this clonotype itself: Since a much larger clone is just one base distant, this may be a read error. The chain links TRBV12-3 or TRBV12-4 to TRBJ2-2; no reliable D call. This CDR3 is 13 amino acids long. Trimming cost V 6 bases and J 6 bases, with 11 bases left between them. The CDR3 nucleotides read TGTGCCAGCAGCGTCTTGTACGCCGGGGAGCTGTTTTTT. As protein: CASSVLYAGELFF.

There are many counts of this clonotype. The chain has TRBV27 and TRBJ2-1; possibly TRBD2 for D (5 bases). CDR3 length: 11 amino acids. Per the germline V gene, CDR1 is MNHEY and CDR2 is SMNVEV (reference sequence). V gave up 7 bases and J gave up 8 bases, with 9 bases separating them. The CDR3 DNA reads TGTGCCAGCATCGTGAGGGATGAGCAGTTCTTC. As protein: CASIVRDEQFF.

The table lists this clonotype with many counts. The J gene is TRBJ2-4, the V gene TRBV29-1, with 8 bases identical to TRBD2. Germline values: CDR1 SQVTM, CDR2 ANQGSEA. The J segment lost 8 bases and the V segment lost 5 bases, leaving 14 bases of the junction unmatched. The CDR3 totals 15 residues. CDR3 sequence (DNA): TGCAGCGTTCAAAAACATAGCGGGACGGGGGACATTCAGTACTTC. Protein: CSVQKHSGTGDIQYF.

This clonotype has at least ten counts. V and J are TRBV24-1 and TRBJ2-5; D remains ambiguous. The CDR3 has 12 amino acids. Trimming took off 9 bases at V and 6 bases at J, with 13 bases between the two ends. Germline V CDR1 and CDR2: KGHDR, SFDVKD. CDR3 loop: CATRGPGKTQYF. The CDR3 nucleotides read TGTGCCACCCGCGGTCCGGGCAAGACCCAGTACTTC.